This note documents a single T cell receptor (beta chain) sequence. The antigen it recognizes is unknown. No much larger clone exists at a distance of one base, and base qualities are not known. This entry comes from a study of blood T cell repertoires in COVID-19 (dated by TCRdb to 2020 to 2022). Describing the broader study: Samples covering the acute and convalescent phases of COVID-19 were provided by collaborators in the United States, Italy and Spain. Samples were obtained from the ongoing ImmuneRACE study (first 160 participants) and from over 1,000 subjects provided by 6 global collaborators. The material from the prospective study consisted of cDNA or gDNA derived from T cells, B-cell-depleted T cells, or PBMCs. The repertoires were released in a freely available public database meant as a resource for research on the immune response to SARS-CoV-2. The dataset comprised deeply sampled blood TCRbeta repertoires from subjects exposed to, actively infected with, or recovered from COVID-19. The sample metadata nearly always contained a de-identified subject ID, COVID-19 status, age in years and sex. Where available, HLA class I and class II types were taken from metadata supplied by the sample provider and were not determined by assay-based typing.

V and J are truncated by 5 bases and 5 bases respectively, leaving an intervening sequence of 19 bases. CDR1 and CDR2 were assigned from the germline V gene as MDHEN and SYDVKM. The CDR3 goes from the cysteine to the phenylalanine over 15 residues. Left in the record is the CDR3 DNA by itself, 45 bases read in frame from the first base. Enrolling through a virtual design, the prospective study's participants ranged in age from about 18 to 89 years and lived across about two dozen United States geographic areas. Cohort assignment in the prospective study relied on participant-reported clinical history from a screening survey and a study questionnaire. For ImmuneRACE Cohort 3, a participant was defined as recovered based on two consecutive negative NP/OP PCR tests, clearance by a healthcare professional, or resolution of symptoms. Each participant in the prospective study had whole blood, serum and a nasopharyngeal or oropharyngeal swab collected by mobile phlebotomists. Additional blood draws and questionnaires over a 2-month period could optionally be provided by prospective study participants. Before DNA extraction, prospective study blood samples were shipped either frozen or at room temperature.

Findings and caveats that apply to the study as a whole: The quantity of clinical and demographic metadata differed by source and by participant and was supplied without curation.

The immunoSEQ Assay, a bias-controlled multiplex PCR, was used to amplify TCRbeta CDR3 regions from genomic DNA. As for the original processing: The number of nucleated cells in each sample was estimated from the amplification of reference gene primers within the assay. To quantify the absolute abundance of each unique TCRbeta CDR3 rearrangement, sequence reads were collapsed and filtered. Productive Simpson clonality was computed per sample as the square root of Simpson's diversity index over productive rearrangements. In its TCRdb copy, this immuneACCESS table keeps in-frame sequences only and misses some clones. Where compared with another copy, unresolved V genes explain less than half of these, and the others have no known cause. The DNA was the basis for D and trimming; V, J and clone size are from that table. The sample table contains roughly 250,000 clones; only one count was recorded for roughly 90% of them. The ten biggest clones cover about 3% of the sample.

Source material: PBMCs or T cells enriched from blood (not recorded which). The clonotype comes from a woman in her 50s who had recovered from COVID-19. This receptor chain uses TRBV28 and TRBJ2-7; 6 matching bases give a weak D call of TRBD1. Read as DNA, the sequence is TGTGCCAGCAGTCGGGGACGCAACAGGGTTAACGAGCAGTACTTC. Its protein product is CASSRGRNRVNEQYF. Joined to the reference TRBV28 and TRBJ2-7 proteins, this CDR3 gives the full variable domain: DVKVTQSSRYLVKRTGEKVFLECVQDMDHENMFWYRQDPGLGLRLIYFSYDVKMKEKGDIPEGYSVSREKKERFSLILESASTNQTSMYLCASSRGRNRVNEQYFGPGTRLTVT.